This T cell receptor beta chain was sequenced during a study of blood T cell repertoires in COVID-19. In the study overall: The study drew acute and convalescent COVID-19 samples from the United States, Italy and Spain.

In germline, CDR1 is SQVTM, CDR2 ANQGSEA. V was shortened by 4 bases and J by 7 bases, with 16 bases between the two germline ends. The CDR3 contains 13 residues. The method was immunoSEQ multiplex PCR; TCRdb's version includes in-frame clones alone and lacks a portion of them. The table lists about 200,000 clones, over 70% of them singletons. The receptor's source is a woman aged 65 to 85 with acute or convalescent COVID-19. The sample was peripheral blood. This chain connects TRBV29-1 to TRBJ2-5, with a tentative D call TRBD2 (6 bases). CDR3 bases: TGCAGCGTTGCTATGAGGTTGGGGGGGACCCAGTACTTC. Amino acids: CSVAMRLGGTQYF.